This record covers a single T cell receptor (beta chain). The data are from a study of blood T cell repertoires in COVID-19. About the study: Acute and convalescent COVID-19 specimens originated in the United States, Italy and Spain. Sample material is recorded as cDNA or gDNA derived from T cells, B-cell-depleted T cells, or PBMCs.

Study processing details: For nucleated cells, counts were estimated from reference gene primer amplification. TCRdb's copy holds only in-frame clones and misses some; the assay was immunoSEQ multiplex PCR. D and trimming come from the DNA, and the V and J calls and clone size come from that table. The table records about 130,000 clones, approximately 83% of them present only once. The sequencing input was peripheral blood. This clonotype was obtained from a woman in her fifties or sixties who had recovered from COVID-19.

Written as DNA, the CDR3 is TGTGCCAGCAGCTTCCAGACAGGGAACTACGAGCAGTACTTC. Encoded protein: CASSFQTGNYEQYF. The gene calls are TRBV7-2 and TRBJ2-7, with 7 positions matching TRBD1. Germline lookup yields CDR1 SGHTA and CDR2 FQGNSA. Trimming removed 3 bases from V and 3 bases from J; junction bases left unmatched: 5. CDR3 length equals 14 residues.